This TCR beta chain appears in the sequencing data of a study of T cells in Graves' hyperthyroidism and ophthalmopathy. Study-level findings and limits: In blood, most of the thyroid clonotypes expanded above 0.001 were also present.

V shed 6 bases and J 8 bases; nucleotides not matched to a gene: 5. In germline, CDR1 is SNHLY, CDR2 FYNNEI. The CDR3 length is 14 residues. Researchers amplified the TCR beta CDR3 regions from RNA transcripts. The HTBI primer set drove a first-round RT-PCR of the TCR CDR3. TCRdb itself ran the multiplex PCR reads through MiXCR, one entry per CDR3 protein. The repertoire consists of 300,000 to 450,000 distinct CDR3 sequences, with 15% to 20% occurring once and the leading ten covering more than 30%. This clonotype was counted at least ten times. Its antigen is unidentified. Diagnosis of hyperthyroidism was new in patients aged 18 to 65, and its duration was under 2 months.

The sequenced sample consisted of blood. The V gene is TRBV2, the J gene TRBJ2-1; 12 nucleotides agree with TRBD2. The clonotype was recovered from a woman between 25 and 40 years old with Graves' hyperthyroidism that later progressed to Graves' ophthalmopathy. The DNA of the CDR3 is TGTGCCAGCAGCCGGACTAGCGGGGAACATGAGCAGTTCTTC. Encoded protein: CASSRTSGEHEQFF.